This T cell receptor (beta chain) was retrieved from a study of cytomegalovirus exposure and HLA in healthy donors. Study conclusions and caveats: TCR beta chains associated with HLA were, in a later analysis, more clonally expanded than equally common others. The classifier, whose performance was assessed in both the original and validation cohorts, reportedly diagnosed cytomegalovirus status with high specificity and sensitivity. Most of the CMV-associated TCR beta chains (in a later analysis) appeared to be HLA-restricted.

This clone was counted once. The antigen is undetermined. Primers included in the PCR were 60 Vbeta and 13 Jbeta primers. Only in-frame clones appear in the TCRdb table, and some are missing; sequencing was by immunoSEQ multiplex PCR. The table has about 140,000 clones, 70% to 85% seen once. V was clipped by 0 bases and J by 0 bases, with 8 bases between them. This CDR3 region has 15 residues. The sequence was collected from a man in his thirties or forties in good health and CMV-seropositive. The specimen was PBMCs. This chain links TRBV23-1 with TRBJ1-1; no clear D. TRBV23-1 is an open reading frame whose function is uncertain. The DNA of the CDR3 is TGCGCCAGCAGTCAATCGGGAGGATTGAACACTGAAGCTTTCTTT. Translating gives CASSQSGGLNTEAFF.